This TCR beta chain was sequenced during a study of CD8 T cells in ankylosing spondylitis. This clonotype came up a few times. Its antigen remains unknown. Molecular-barcoded quantitative 5'-RACE produced these TCR beta libraries. Via MiXCR, TCRdb re-called the 5' RACE reads, giving one row per CDR3 protein. The top ten hold 14% to 15% of the sample, which has roughly 300,000 distinct CDR3 sequences, roughly 8% seen once. The study, taken as a whole, reports: The authors reported significant enrichment of disease-linked clones in matched ankylosing spondylitis synovial fluid. Typical of ankylosing spondylitis blood, it appeared, was a TCR beta motif of eight highly homologous variants. Clones that were linked to disease were CD8+ and were relatively rare in peripheral blood.

The CDR3 extends over 18 amino acids. Germline V gene lookup returns CDR1 DFQATT and CDR2 SNEGSKA (reference sequence). V lost 0 bases and J lost 1, with 19 bases in between. The chain is built from TRBV20-1 and TRBJ2-1, with a tentative D call TRBD2 (6 bases). The TCR comes from a male donor with ankylosing spondylitis. Sequencing was performed on blood, either unsorted or a sorted T cell fraction (not recorded which). CDR3 DNA: TGCAGTGCTAGAGATGCAGTTGGGGAGGCGATGTCCTACAATGAGCAGTTCTTC. Translated: CSARDAVGEAMSYNEQFF.